The 17 T cell receptor beta chains below come from one sample, sequenced in a study of T-cell memory formation after mild COVID-19. MiXCR, applied by TCRdb to the 5' RACE reads, yields one record per CDR3 protein. Here the sample spans 220,000 or so distinct CDR3 sequences, over 7.5% being singletons. The sequenced sample consisted of PBMCs or a T cell subset sorted from them (not recorded which). The receptors derive from a young man who had mild COVID-19 (a few samples of this study predate the infection). Cell type and time point are not known.

This clonotype was seen only a few times. The chain is built from TRBV2 and TRBJ2-3, with D unclear. V lost 4 bases and J 1 base, leaving 9 bases between the germline ends. The CDR3 totals 14 residues. CDR1 and CDR2 (germline): SNHLY, FYNNEI. The CDR3 nucleotides read TGTGCCAGCAGTGCGGCCGCCCGCACAGATACGCAGTATTTT. It is translated as CASSAAARTDTQYF.

The V and J genes are TRBV20-1 and TRBJ2-7; D is perhaps TRBD2 (7 bases). V lost 3 bases and J lost 4, with 16 bases in between. Germline V gene data show CDR1 as DFQATT and CDR2 as SNEGSKA (reference sequence). This CDR3 is built from 14 residues. The CDR3 loop is CSASTGGPHYEQYF. CDR3 DNA: TGCAGTGCTAGTACGGGGGGCCCCCATTACGAGCAGTACTTC.

The V call is TRBV7-9, the J call TRBJ1-2; D call uncertain. The CDR3 spans 13 residues. The V end was cut by 2 bases, the J end by 4 bases, with 8 bases between. In germline, CDR1 is SEHNR, CDR2 FQNEAQ (reference sequence). CDR3 sequence reads: CASSLNGGYGYTF. CDR3 DNA: TGTGCCAGCAGCTTAAACGGAGGCTATGGCTACACCTTC.

There are a few counts of this clonotype. This chain connects TRBV9 to TRBJ2-1; D not resolved. V gave up 1 base and J gave up 6 bases, with 8 bases separating them. The germline V gene encodes CDR1 SGDLS and CDR2 YYNGEE. CDR3 length equals 13 residues. CDR3 region: CASSVQARNEQFF. In DNA form, the CDR3 reads TGTGCCAGCAGCGTACAGGCCCGCAATGAGCAGTTCTTC.

This chain connects TRBV29-1 to TRBJ2-5; tentative D call: TRBD2 (6 bases). This CDR3 has 12 amino acids. V was pared by 5 bases and J by 4 bases, with 11 bases between. Looked up from germline, CDR1 is SQVTM and CDR2 is ANQGSEA. In DNA form, the CDR3 reads TGCAGCGTTCCCGGGAGTGGAGAGACCCAGTACTTC. As protein: CSVPGSGETQYF. The variable domain in full, with the rest retrieved from reference TRBV29-1 and TRBJ2-5, is SAVISQKPSRDICQRGTSLTIQCQVDSQVTMMFWYRQQPGQSLTLIATANQGSEATYESGFVIDKFPISRPNLTFSTLTVSNMSPEDSSIYLCSVPGSGETQYFGPGTRLLVL.

This clonotype was seen more than once but under ten times. The J gene is TRBJ2-3, the V gene TRBV7-2; D is ambiguous. The germline V gene has CDR1 SGHTA and CDR2 FQGNSA. The CDR3 is 15 residues long. The V end was cut by 2 bases, the J end by 0 bases, with 9 bases between. The CDR3 loop reads CASSLLALSTDTQYF. DNA for the CDR3: TGTGCCAGCAGCTTATTAGCCCTTAGCACAGATACGCAGTATTTT. Using reference TRBV7-2 and TRBJ2-3 for the parts outside the CDR3, the full variable domain is GAGVSQSPSNKVTEKGKDVELRCDPISGHTALYWYRQSLGQGLEFLIYFQGNSAPDKSGLPSDRFSAERTGGSVSTLTIQRTQQEDSAVYLCASSLLALSTDTQYFGPGTRLTVL.

This clonotype showed up many times. The gene calls are TRBV4-2 and TRBJ2-7, with D hard to call. The CDR3 length is 13 residues. The germline V and J ends were trimmed by 0 bases and 2 bases, with 5 bases remaining between them. Germline V gene lookup returns CDR1 LGHNA and CDR2 YNFKEQ. Written as DNA, the CDR3 is TGTGCCAGCAGCCAAGACATAGCCTACGAGCAGTACTTC. Encoded protein: CASSQDIAYEQYF.

This clonotype was recorded many times. The V and J genes are TRBV5-1 and TRBJ2-5; the match to TRBD1 covers 9 bases. V shed 7 bases, J shed 5 bases, and the junction held 18 bases outside the gene matches. This CDR3 comprises 17 residues. Germline V gives CDR1 SGHRS, CDR2 YFSETQ. The CDR3 bases are TGCGCCAGCGGCGCCCACGAGGGACAGGGCAATCGGGAGACCCAGTACTTC. This sequence encodes CASGAHEGQGNRETQYF.

Here the CDR3 DNA reads TGCAGTGCTAGAGTATACAGCCCTCCGTTCCAAGAGACCCAGTACTTC. It specifies CSARVYSPPFQETQYF. The chain combines TRBV20-1 with TRBJ2-5; D gene uncertain. Per the germline V gene, CDR1 is DFQATT and CDR2 is SNEGSKA (reference sequence). Trimming cost V 1 base and J 1 base, with 16 bases left between them. This CDR3 spans 16 amino acids.

This clonotype was detected ten times or more. The chain carries TRBV6-1 and TRBJ2-7, with 10 bases aligning to TRBD1. CDR3 length: 16 residues. CDR1 and CDR2 (germline): MNHNS, SASEGT. Germline trimming cut 0 bases from V and 6 bases from J; bases unmatched to any gene: 8. CDR3 in amino acids: CASSEAGTGVLPEQYF. The DNA for the CDR3 is TGTGCCAGCAGTGAAGCGGGGACAGGGGTCTTACCCGAGCAGTACTTC.

This chain joins TRBV21-1 and TRBJ2-4; the table's TRBD1 call for D was not verified on the DNA. TRBV21-1 counts as a pseudogene. The length of the CDR3 is 17 residues. The CDR3 nucleotides read TGTGCCAGCAGCAGGGACAGGGTTCTTGTGGCCAAAAACATTCAGTACTTC. Its translation is CASSRDRVLVAKNIQYF.

Of note for this clonotype: A junction end diverges from the germline sequence, so it may reflect a read error. V usage is TRBV5-6 and J usage is TRBJ2-5; TRBD1 is a possible D gene (6 bases). Germline CDR1 and CDR2: SGHDT and YYEEEE. The CDR3 contains 17 residues. This CDR3 is CDSSLARTELLPETQYF. The CDR3 nucleotides are TGTGACAGCAGCTTGGCTAGGACAGAGTTACTTCCAGAGACCCAGTACTTC.

This clonotype came up many times. V gene TRBV4-2 combines with J gene TRBJ1-2; D remains unclear. CDR3 length: 16 amino acids. Germline V lookup: CDR1 LGHNA, CDR2 YNFKEQ. The V end was cut by 5 bases, the J end by 0 bases, with 16 bases between. DNA of the CDR3: TGTGCCAGCAGCGTACGGCTAGGCGTATCTAACTATGGCTACACCTTC. This gives the protein CASSVRLGVSNYGYTF.

The CDR3 loop reads CASSLGTARNQPQHF. The DNA for the CDR3 is TGCGCCAGCAGCTTGGGGACAGCTCGAAATCAGCCCCAGCATTTT. The chain joins TRBV5-1 to TRBJ1-5, with D possibly matching TRBD1 (6 bases). CDR3 length: 15 amino acids. The germline V and J ends were trimmed by 0 bases and 4 bases, with 11 bases remaining between them. Per germline, CDR1 SGHRS and CDR2 YFSETQ.

The rearrangement joins TRBV6-2 or TRBV6-3 to TRBJ2-5, with D possibly matching TRBD2 (6 bases). The CDR3 spans 13 residues. Germline lookup yields CDR1 MNHEY and CDR2 SVGEGT. V shed 5 bases and J shed 2 bases, with 9 bases lying between them. The CDR3, as DNA: TGTGCCAGCAGTAACCGGGGGCAAGAGACCCAGTACTTC. Translating gives CASSNRGQETQYF.

This clonotype was counted ten times or more. The genes are TRBV5-1 and TRBJ2-5; unclear D gene. Germline values: CDR1 SGHRS, CDR2 YFSETQ. V was trimmed by 3 bases and J by 1 base, leaving 7 bases between them. The CDR3 has 13 amino acids. CDR3 sequence (DNA): TGCGCCAGCAGCTCCCACACCCAAGAGACCCAGTACTTC. It encodes CASSSHTQETQYF.

This clonotype was counted between two and nine times. The chain employs TRBV20-1 and TRBJ1-2; no firm D call. The germline CDR1 and CDR2 sequences are DFQATT and SNEGSKA (reference sequence). Trimming pared 3 bases from V and 4 bases from J, leaving 18 bases between. This CDR3 is built from 15 residues. This chain's CDR3 is CSARLSSIVFYGYTF. The CDR3 nucleotides read TGCAGTGCTAGGTTGTCCTCGATTGTCTTCTATGGCTACACCTTC.